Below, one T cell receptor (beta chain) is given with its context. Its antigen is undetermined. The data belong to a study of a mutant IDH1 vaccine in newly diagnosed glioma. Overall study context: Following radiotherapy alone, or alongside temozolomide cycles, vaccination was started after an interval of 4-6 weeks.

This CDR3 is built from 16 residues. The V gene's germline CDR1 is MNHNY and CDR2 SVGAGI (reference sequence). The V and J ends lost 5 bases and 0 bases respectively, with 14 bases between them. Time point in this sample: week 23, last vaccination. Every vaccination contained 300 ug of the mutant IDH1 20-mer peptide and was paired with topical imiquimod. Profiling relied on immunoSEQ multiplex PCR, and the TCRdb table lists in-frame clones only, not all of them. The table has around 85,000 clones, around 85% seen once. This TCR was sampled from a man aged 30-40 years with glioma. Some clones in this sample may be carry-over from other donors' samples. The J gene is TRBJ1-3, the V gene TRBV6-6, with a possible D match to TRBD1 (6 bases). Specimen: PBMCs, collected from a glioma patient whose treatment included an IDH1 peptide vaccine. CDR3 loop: CASSLGGPSSGNTIYF. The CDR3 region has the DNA TGTGCCAGCAGTCTGGGGGGCCCCAGCTCTGGAAACACCATATATTTT.